Given below is one T cell receptor beta chain in context. Splitting of each subset's genomic DNA was done evenly across several immunoSEQ plates. This table comes from immunoSEQ multiplex PCR, and its TCRdb copy is limited to in-frame clones, with some not included. The repertoire consists of about 600,000 clones, with roughly 79% occurring once and the leading ten covering around 12%. The source of the sample is a study of shared clonotypes between healthy human individuals. V lost 4 bases to trimming and J lost 4 bases; unmatched junction nucleotides: 7. This CDR3 comprises 15 residues. Germline V CDR1 and CDR2: SGHRS, YFSETQ.

Sequencing was done on a sample of PBMCs. This TCR came from a woman aged 40 to 49 in good health. Some clones in this sample may be carry-over from other donors' samples. The rearrangement uses TRBV5-1 and TRBJ2-7; 11 bases line up with TRBD1. The CDR3 spells CASSPGQGAFYEQYF. The CDR3, as DNA: TGCGCCAGCAGCCCTGGACAGGGGGCTTTTTACGAGCAGTACTTC.